This TCR beta chain came from a study of identical twins. Study-wide findings and caveats: Twins shared out-of-frame alpha sequences with excess low generation probability. Conclusions leaned on cross-sectional statistical analysis and did not track the same donors over time. Abundant cord blood beta clonotypes carried fewer insertions; memory repertoires showed none.

Using its own MiXCR run on the 5' RACE reads, TCRdb lists one record per CDR3 protein. The sample holds around 280,000 distinct CDR3 sequences, more than 6.5% seen once. This clonotype was found many times. Its antigen is as yet unknown. CDR1 and CDR2 from the germline V gene are LGHNA and YNFKEQ. V lost 4 bases to trimming and J lost 5 bases; unmatched junction nucleotides: 14. The CDR3 is 17 residues long. These same data were also listed under a study on yellow fever vaccine responses in identical twins.

The TCR originated in a woman between 18 and 30 years old in good health. This chain joins TRBV4-2 and TRBJ2-5, with 9 bases lining up with TRBD2. The sequencing input was memory (CD45RO+) T cells sorted from blood. CDR3 sequence (DNA): TGTGCCAGCAGCCTCTCTCGTGCGGGAGGGAAGACGGAGACCCAGTACTTC. This codes for CASSLSRAGGKTETQYF.